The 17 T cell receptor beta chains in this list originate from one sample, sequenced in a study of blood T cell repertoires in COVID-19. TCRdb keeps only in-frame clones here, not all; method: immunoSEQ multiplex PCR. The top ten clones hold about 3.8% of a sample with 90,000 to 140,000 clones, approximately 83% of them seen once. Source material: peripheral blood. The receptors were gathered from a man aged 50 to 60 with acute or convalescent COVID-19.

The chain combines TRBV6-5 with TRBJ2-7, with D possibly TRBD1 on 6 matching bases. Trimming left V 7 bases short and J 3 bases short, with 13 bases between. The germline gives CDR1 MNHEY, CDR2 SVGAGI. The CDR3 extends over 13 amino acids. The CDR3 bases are TGTGCCAGCAATAAAGGGGGAGACTACGAGCAGTACTTC. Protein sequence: CASNKGGDYEQYF.

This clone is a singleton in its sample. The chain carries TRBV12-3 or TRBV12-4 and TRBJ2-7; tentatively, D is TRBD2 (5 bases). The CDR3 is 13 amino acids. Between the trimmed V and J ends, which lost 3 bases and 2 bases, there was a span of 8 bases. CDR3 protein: CASSFSSTYEQYF. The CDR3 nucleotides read TGTGCCAGCAGTTTCTCTAGCACCTACGAGCAGTACTTC.

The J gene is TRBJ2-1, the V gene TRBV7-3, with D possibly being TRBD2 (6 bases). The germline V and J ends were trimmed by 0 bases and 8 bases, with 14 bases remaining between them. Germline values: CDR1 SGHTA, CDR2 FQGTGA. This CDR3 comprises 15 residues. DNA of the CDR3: TGTGCCAGCAGCTTAACGGCTCGGGAGAAGGATGAGCAGTTCTTC. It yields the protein CASSLTAREKDEQFF.

CDR3 in DNA: TGTGCCAGCAGTGAAAGGGCTTGGAGGGACTCACCCCTCCACTTT. It encodes CASSERAWRDSPLHF. V is TRBV6-1 and J is TRBJ1-6; a weak D match, TRBD1 (5 bases). This CDR3 region has 15 residues. Trimming stripped 2 bases from V and 10 bases from J, with 15 bases between. Germline lookup yields CDR1 MNHNS and CDR2 SASEGT.

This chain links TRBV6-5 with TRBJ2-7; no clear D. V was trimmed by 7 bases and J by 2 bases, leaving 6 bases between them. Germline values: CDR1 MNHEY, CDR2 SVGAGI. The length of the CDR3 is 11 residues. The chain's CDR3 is CASTPAYEQYF. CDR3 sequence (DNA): TGTGCCAGCACCCCAGCCTACGAGCAGTACTTC.

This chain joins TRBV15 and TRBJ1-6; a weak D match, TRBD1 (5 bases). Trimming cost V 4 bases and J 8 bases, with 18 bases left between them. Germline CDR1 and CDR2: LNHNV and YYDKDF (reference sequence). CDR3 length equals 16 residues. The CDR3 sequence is CATSNRGVNADSPLHF. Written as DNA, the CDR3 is TGTGCCACCAGCAACCGGGGGGTCAACGCGGATTCACCCCTCCACTTT.

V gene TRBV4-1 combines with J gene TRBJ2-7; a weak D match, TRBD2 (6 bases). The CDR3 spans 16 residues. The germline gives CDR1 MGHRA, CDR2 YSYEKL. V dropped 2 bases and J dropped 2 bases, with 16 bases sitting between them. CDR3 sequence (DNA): TGCGCCAGCAGCCAATCATCGTGGGAGGAAACCTACGAGCAGTACTTC. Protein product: CASSQSSWEETYEQYF.

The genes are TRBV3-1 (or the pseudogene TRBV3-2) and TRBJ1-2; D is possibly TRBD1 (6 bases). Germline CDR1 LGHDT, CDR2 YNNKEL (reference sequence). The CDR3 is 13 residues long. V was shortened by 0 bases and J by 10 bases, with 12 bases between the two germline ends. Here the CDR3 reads CASSQDLRTVYTF. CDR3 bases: TGTGCCAGCAGCCAAGACCTCAGGACAGTCTACACCTTC.

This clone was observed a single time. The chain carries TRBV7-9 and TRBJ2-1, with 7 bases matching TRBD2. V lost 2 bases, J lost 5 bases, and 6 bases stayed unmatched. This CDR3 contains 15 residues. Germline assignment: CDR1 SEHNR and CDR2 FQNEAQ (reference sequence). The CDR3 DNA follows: TGTGCCAGCAGCTTACGGCTAGCGGACGACAATGAGCAGTTCTTC. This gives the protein CASSLRLADDNEQFF.

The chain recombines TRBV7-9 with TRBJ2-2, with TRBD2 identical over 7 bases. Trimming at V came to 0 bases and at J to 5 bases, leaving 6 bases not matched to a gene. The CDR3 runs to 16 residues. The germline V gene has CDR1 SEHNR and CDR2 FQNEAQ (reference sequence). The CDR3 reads CASSLAGGSNTGELFF. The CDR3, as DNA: TGTGCCAGCAGCTTAGCTGGCGGGAGTAATACCGGGGAGCTGTTTTTT.

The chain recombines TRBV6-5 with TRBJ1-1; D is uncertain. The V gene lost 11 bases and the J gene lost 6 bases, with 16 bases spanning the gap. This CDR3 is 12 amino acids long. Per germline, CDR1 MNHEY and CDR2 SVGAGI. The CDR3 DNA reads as TGTGCCGCCCAGGATTCATACTCTGAAGCTTTCTTT. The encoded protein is CAAQDSYSEAFF.

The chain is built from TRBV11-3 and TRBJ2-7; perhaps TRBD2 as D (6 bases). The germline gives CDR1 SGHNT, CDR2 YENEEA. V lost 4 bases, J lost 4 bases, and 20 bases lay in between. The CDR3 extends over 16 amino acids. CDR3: CASSSAQRRGSYEQYF. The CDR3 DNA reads TGTGCCAGCAGCTCCGCCCAGAGGAGGGGTTCTTACGAGCAGTACTTC.

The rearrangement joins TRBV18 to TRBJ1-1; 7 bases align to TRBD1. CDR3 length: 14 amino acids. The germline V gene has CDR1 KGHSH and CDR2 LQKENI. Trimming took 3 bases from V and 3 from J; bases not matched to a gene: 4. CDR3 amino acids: CASSPPGQDTEAFF. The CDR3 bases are TGTGCCAGCTCACCCCCCGGACAGGACACTGAAGCTTTCTTT.

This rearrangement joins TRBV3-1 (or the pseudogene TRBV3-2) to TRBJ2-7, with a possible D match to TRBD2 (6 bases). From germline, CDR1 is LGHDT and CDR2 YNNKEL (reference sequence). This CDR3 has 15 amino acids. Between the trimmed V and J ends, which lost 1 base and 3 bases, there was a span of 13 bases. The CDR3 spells CASSQGRRGVYEQYF. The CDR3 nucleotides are TGTGCCAGCAGCCAAGGGAGGAGGGGCGTCTACGAGCAGTACTTC.

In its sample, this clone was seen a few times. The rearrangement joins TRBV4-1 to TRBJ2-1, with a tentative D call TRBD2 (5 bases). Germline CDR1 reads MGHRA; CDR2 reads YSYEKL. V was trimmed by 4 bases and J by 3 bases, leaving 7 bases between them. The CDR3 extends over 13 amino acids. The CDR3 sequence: CASSLGVYNEQFF. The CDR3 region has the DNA TGCGCCAGCAGCCTGGGAGTCTACAATGAGCAGTTCTTC.

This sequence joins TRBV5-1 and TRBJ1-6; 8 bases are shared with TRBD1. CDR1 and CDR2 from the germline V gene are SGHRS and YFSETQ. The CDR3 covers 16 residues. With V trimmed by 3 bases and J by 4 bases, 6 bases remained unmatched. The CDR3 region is CASSSKDRGYNSPLHF. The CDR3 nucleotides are TGCGCCAGCAGCTCAAAAGACAGGGGTTATAATTCACCCCTCCACTTT.

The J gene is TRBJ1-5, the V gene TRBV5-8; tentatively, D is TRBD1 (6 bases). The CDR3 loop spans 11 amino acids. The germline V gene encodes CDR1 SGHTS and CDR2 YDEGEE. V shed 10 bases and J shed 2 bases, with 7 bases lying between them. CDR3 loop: CASGGNQPQHF. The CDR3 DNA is TGTGCCTCAGGGGGCAATCAGCCCCAGCATTTT.